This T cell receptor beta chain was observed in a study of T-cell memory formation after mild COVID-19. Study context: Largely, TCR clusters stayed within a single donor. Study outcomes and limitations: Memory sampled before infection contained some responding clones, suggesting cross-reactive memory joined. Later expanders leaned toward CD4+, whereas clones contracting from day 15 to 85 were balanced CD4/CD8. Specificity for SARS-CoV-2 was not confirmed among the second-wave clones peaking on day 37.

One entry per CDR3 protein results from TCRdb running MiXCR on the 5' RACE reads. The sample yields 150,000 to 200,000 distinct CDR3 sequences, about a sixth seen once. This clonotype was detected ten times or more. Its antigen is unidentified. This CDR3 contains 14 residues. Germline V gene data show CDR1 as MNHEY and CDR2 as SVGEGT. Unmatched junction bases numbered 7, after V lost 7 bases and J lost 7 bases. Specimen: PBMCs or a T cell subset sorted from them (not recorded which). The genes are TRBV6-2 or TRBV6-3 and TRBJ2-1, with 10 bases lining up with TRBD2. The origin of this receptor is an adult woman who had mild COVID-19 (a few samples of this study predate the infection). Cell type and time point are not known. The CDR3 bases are TGTGCCAGCATGGGTAGCGGGAGGAGGAATGAGCAGTTCTTC. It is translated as CASMGSGRRNEQFF.